Shown below are 5 T cell receptor beta chains from a single sample sequenced in a study of CD8 T cells in Susac syndrome. Random hexamers served to reverse transcribe about 0.5 to 1 ug RNA. TCRdb called the immunoSEQ multiplex PCR reads again in MiXCR, with one record for every CDR3 protein. The data contain approximately 180,000 distinct CDR3 sequences, 85% to 95% of them seen just once; the ten biggest clones take up approximately 0.099%. The material sequenced was CD4+ T cells from PBMCs. These receptors came from a human donor with Susac syndrome.

The chain combines TRBV20-1 with TRBJ2-1; weak D call: TRBD2 (6 bases). Per the germline V gene, CDR1 is DFQATT and CDR2 is SNEGSKA (reference sequence). V was pared by 7 bases and J by 8 bases, with 18 bases between. CDR3 length: 13 residues. The CDR3 reads CSVPEPGVHEQFF. In nucleotides, the CDR3 is TGCAGTGTTCCCGAACCGGGGGTCCATGAGCAGTTCTTC.

Here the CDR3 DNA reads TGTGCCAGCATCTTCCGGGACAGGGGGCGAGATGAGCAGTTCTTC. Translation: CASIFRDRGRDEQFF. The genes are TRBV14 and TRBJ2-1; 12 bases fit TRBD1. V gave up 7 bases and J gave up 8 bases; unmatched junction bases: 9. This CDR3 has 15 amino acids. Germline assignment: CDR1 SGHDN and CDR2 FVKESK.

The chain combines TRBV25-1 with TRBJ1-1; D is undetermined. Trimming took off 1 base at V and 10 bases at J, with 13 bases between the two ends. Germline V gene data show CDR1 as MGHDK and CDR2 as SYGVNS. The CDR3 spans 13 residues. The CDR3 loop reads CASSESTRERAFF. The CDR3 nucleotides are TGTGCCAGCAGTGAATCGACCCGGGAGAGAGCTTTCTTT.

J is TRBJ1-4 and V is TRBV20-1, with no clear D. Trimming took 3 bases from V and 4 from J, leaving 12 bases between them. CDR1 and CDR2 from the germline V gene are DFQATT and SNEGSKA (reference sequence). The CDR3 loop spans 14 amino acids. In nucleotides, the CDR3 is TGCAGTGCTAGCGACGACGGAGATAATGAAAAACTGTTTTTT. Protein sequence: CSASDDGDNEKLFF.

This sequence joins TRBV5-1 and TRBJ2-1, with TRBD2 matching 11 bases. The trim removed 3 bases at V and 4 bases at J, leaving 6 bases unmatched. CDR1 SGHRS and CDR2 YFSETQ come from the germline V gene. This CDR3 contains 16 residues. The CDR3 reads CASSYELAGGYNEQFF. The CDR3 coding sequence is TGCGCCAGCAGCTACGAGCTAGCGGGAGGTTACAATGAGCAGTTCTTC.